This passage covers 26 T cell receptor beta chains from one sample sequenced in a study of identical twins' blood T cells. TCRdb recomputed calls from the 5' RACE reads with MiXCR, one row per CDR3 protein. The sample shows a few hundred thousand distinct CDR3 sequences, approximately 30% of them seen only once. The sample comprised PBMCs. Receptors were obtained from a woman between 18 and 55 years old in good health.

This clonotype was seen a few times. V gene TRBV11-2 combines with J gene TRBJ2-7; TRBD1 might be the D (6 bases). Germline CDR1 is SGHAT and CDR2 is FQNNGV. V shed 3 bases and J shed 0 bases, with 18 bases lying between them. The CDR3 is made up of 17 amino acids. The CDR3 loop reads CASSFVGQGSLSYEQYF. Here the CDR3 DNA reads TGTGCCAGCAGCTTCGTGGGGCAGGGGTCCCTCTCCTACGAGCAGTACTTC.

CDR3 loop: CSAPSPSGTHNEQFF. The CDR3 DNA sequence: TGCAGTGCACCGAGTCCTAGCGGAACCCACAATGAGCAGTTCTTC. The J gene is TRBJ2-1, the V gene TRBV20-1; 7 nucleotides align to TRBD2. CDR3 size: 15 residues. The trim removed 6 bases at V and 5 bases at J, leaving 13 bases unmatched. In germline, CDR1 is DFQATT, CDR2 SNEGSKA (reference sequence).

The count of this clonotype is one. This chain joins TRBV25-1 and TRBJ1-4, with unresolved D. V was cut by 6 bases and J by 6 bases, with 5 bases left in between. CDR1 is MGHDK and CDR2 is SYGVNS in the germline V gene. The CDR3 has 11 residues. As DNA, the CDR3 is TGTGCCAGCAGAACCTATGAAAAACTGTTTTTT. Protein sequence: CASRTYEKLFF.

This clonotype came up a few times. The rearrangement joins TRBV2 to TRBJ2-2; 7 bases match TRBD2. The trim removed 3 bases at V and 7 bases at J, leaving 5 bases unmatched. The CDR3 is 14 amino acids. The germline CDR1 and CDR2 sequences are SNHLY and FYNNEI. CDR3: CASSDGRGVGELFF. The CDR3 bases are TGTGCCAGCAGTGATGGACGGGGGGTCGGGGAGCTGTTTTTT.

Only a few counts were recorded for this clonotype. This chain uses TRBV5-6 with TRBJ2-7; TRBD2 matches at 7 bases. The trim removed 4 bases at V and 3 bases at J, leaving 4 bases unmatched. CDR3 size: 13 residues. The germline V gene encodes CDR1 SGHDT and CDR2 YYEEEE. The CDR3 reads CASSTLAGYEQYF. The CDR3 DNA sequence: TGTGCCAGCAGCACGTTAGCGGGCTACGAGCAGTACTTC.

The chain carries TRBV29-1 and TRBJ1-1; TRBD1 matches at 8 bases. Trimming removed 7 bases from V and 1 base from J; junction bases left unmatched: 8. There are 14 residues in the CDR3. Germline values: CDR1 SQVTM, CDR2 ANQGSEA. CDR3 sequence reads: CSASVDRANTEAFF. CDR3 DNA sequence: TGCAGCGCTTCCGTGGACAGGGCGAACACTGAAGCTTTCTTT.

This clonotype was counted only a few times. The CDR3, as DNA: TGCAGTGCTAGTCGGCGGGCATCTAGCACAGATACGCAGTATTTT. Translating it yields CSASRRASSTDTQYF. The chain uses TRBV20-1 and TRBJ2-3, with TRBD2 as a possible D gene (5 bases). Germline-derived CDR1 and CDR2 are DFQATT and SNEGSKA (reference sequence). The CDR3 extends over 15 amino acids. Trimming left V 3 bases short and J 0 bases short, with 13 bases between.

In DNA form, the CDR3 reads TGTGCCAGCAGCAACCGGGACAGGGGCTACGAGCAGTACTTC. Translation gives CASSNRDRGYEQYF. This chain connects TRBV13 to TRBJ2-7; 10 bases fit TRBD1. The germline CDR1 and CDR2 sequences are PRHDT and FYEKMQ (reference sequence). The ends lost 5 bases at V and 3 bases at J; junction bases unmatched: 4. This CDR3 contains 14 residues. Using reference TRBV13 and TRBJ2-7 for the parts outside the CDR3, the full variable domain is AAGVIQSPRHLIKEKRETATLKCYPIPRHDTVYWYQQGPGQDPQFLISFYEKMQSDKGSIPDRFSAQQFSDYHSELNMSSLELGDSALYFCASSNRDRGYEQYFGPGTRLTVT.

This clonotype appeared a few times. This CDR3 reads CAISEPGQGYNEQFF. The CDR3 nucleotides read TGTGCCATCAGTGAACCCGGACAGGGTTACAATGAGCAGTTCTTC. This chain uses TRBV10-3 with TRBJ2-1; 8 bases map to TRBD1. Germline trimming cut 3 bases from V and 4 bases from J; bases unmatched to any gene: 5. CDR3 length: 15 amino acids. Germline CDR1 ENHRY, CDR2 SYGVKD.

With respect to this clonotype: This may be a read error, as it is one base from a much larger clone. The V call is TRBV20-1, the J call TRBJ1-2, with D possibly matching TRBD1 (5 bases). Per germline, CDR1 DFQATT and CDR2 SNEGSKA (reference sequence). CDR3 length: 13 residues. The CDR3 spells CSPKGATNYGYAF. DNA of the CDR3: TGCAGTCCTAAAGGGGCCACTAACTATGGCTACGCCTTC.

V usage is TRBV19 and J usage is TRBJ1-2; the D gene is possibly TRBD1 (5 bases). Germline V lookup: CDR1 LNHDA, CDR2 SQIVND (reference sequence). The ends were cut back, 3 bases at V and 3 bases at J, with 8 bases in the middle. This CDR3 comprises 13 residues. The CDR3 loop is CASSIPGHYGYTF. The DNA for the CDR3 is TGTGCCAGTAGTATTCCGGGGCACTATGGCTACACCTTC.

This clonotype was detected a few times. The V and J genes are TRBV9 and TRBJ2-1; D is ambiguous. Germline V CDR1 and CDR2: SGDLS, YYNGEE. The CDR3 contains 14 residues. Trimming took off 2 bases at V and 10 bases at J, with 16 bases between the two ends. CDR3 in DNA: TGTGCCAGCAGCGTTTCTGGCCACAGCCCCGAGCAGTTCTTC. It translates to CASSVSGHSPEQFF.

V is TRBV7-7 and J is TRBJ2-1; D perhaps matches TRBD2 (6 bases). V lost 5 bases to trimming and J lost 9 bases, with 11 bases between them. The CDR3 loop spans 12 amino acids. CDR1 is SSHAT, CDR2 FNYEAQ, per germline (reference sequence). The CDR3 nucleotides read TGTGCCAGCAGCACGGGAGCGGGTGAGCAGTTCTTC. Its translation: CASSTGAGEQFF.

With respect to this clonotype: The junction does not match germline at one end; this may be a read error. The rearrangement joins TRBV29-1 to TRBJ2-7, with TRBD1 matching over 9 bases. The CDR3 extends over 14 amino acids. The germline V gene has CDR1 SQVTM and CDR2 ANQGSEA. This CDR3 reads CSVAGTGFSYGQYF. CDR3 sequence (DNA): TGCAGCGTAGCCGGGACAGGGTTCTCCTACGGGCAGTACTTC.

The chain uses TRBV7-9 and TRBJ2-3, with 11 bases identical to TRBD2. The CDR3 loop spans 17 amino acids. Germline lookup yields CDR1 SEHNR and CDR2 FQNEAQ (reference sequence). V lost 5 bases to trimming and J lost 5 bases; unmatched junction nucleotides: 12. CDR3 sequence: CASSQGTSGNAGDTQYF. The CDR3 DNA follows: TGTGCCAGCAGCCAGGGGACTAGCGGCAATGCAGGAGATACGCAGTATTTT.

This clonotype has a handful of counts. The rearrangement uses TRBV4-3 and TRBJ2-3; unclear D gene. Germline V gene sequence: CDR1 LGHNA, CDR2 YSLEER. The V end was cut by 0 bases, the J end by 2 bases, with 12 bases between. The CDR3 runs 16 residues. The CDR3 loop reads CASSQDSWPLTDTQYF. The CDR3, as DNA: TGCGCCAGCAGCCAAGATTCATGGCCACTCACAGATACGCAGTATTTT.

The chain joins TRBV20-1 to TRBJ2-1, with D possibly TRBD2 on 6 matching bases. In germline, CDR1 is DFQATT, CDR2 SNEGSKA (reference sequence). V was cut by 6 bases and J by 10 bases, with 19 bases left in between. The CDR3 runs 13 residues. The CDR3 DNA follows: TGCAGTGCCCACCGCCCGGGAGAAGTGGAGCAGTTCTTC. Amino acid sequence: CSAHRPGEVEQFF.

The chain links TRBV12-3 or TRBV12-4 to TRBJ1-1; D is uncertain. Trimming shortened V by 4 bases and J by 7 bases, and 13 bases separated the two germline ends. The CDR3 contains 13 residues. In nucleotides, the CDR3 is TGTGCCAGCAGTTGGGCCCGATGGAATGAAGCTTTCTTT. It translates to CASSWARWNEAFF.

This chain uses TRBV27 with TRBJ1-2, with D tentatively TRBD1 (5 bases). V lost 6 bases and J 2 bases, leaving 13 bases between the germline ends. Germline loops: CDR1 MNHEY, CDR2 SMNVEV (reference sequence). The CDR3 extends over 14 amino acids. CDR3 bases: TGTGCCAGCAGAGTGAGTCGGGGGAACTATGGCTACACCTTC. Translating gives CASRVSRGNYGYTF.

This clonotype occurred many times. The CDR3 here is CASSPNWGDRVTNVLTF. The CDR3 coding sequence is TGTGCCAGCAGTCCGAATTGGGGGGACAGGGTAACCAACGTCCTGACTTTC. The chain uses TRBV6-5 and TRBJ2-6; 9 bases line up with TRBD1. The junction had 13 bases not matched to a gene; V was cut back by 5 bases and J by 8 bases. Germline V gives CDR1 MNHEY, CDR2 SVGAGI. This CDR3 spans 17 amino acids.

The V gene is TRBV20-1, the J gene TRBJ1-4; TRBD1 might be the D (6 bases). There are 13 residues in the CDR3. Germline V gene lookup returns CDR1 DFQATT and CDR2 SNEGSKA (reference sequence). Trimming cost V 5 bases and J 7 bases, with 14 bases left between them. CDR3 nucleotide sequence: TGCAGTGCTCCCCTCCTAGGGGGTGAAAAACTGTTTTTT. This gives the protein CSAPLLGGEKLFF.

V and J are TRBV13 and TRBJ1-2, with 7 bases lining up with TRBD1. The trim removed 5 bases at V and 7 bases at J, leaving 4 bases unmatched. The CDR3 is made up of 12 amino acids. Per the germline V gene, CDR1 is PRHDT and CDR2 is FYEKMQ (reference sequence). The CDR3 region has the DNA TGTGCCAGCAGCCCTGACAGGGCTGGCTACACCTTC. Translated, it gives CASSPDRAGYTF.

This chain uses TRBV5-1 with TRBJ1-2, with D maybe TRBD1 (5 bases). Deletions cut 2 bases from V and 6 bases from J, with 17 bases between. The CDR3 totals 15 residues. Germline-derived CDR1 and CDR2 are SGHRS and YFSETQ. CDR3 protein: CASSFAGFIKHGYTF. DNA for the CDR3: TGCGCCAGCAGCTTCGCAGGGTTCATAAAGCATGGCTACACCTTC. Together with reference TRBV5-1 and TRBJ1-2, the CDR3 gives the full variable domain: KAGVTQTPRYLIKTRGQQVTLSCSPISGHRSVSWYQQTPGQGLQFLFEYFSETQRNKGNFPGRFSGRQFSNSRSEMNVSTLELGDSALYLCASSFAGFIKHGYTFGSGTRLTVV.

This clonotype turned up a few times. The rearrangement joins TRBV7-2 to TRBJ1-5; 8 bases are shared with TRBD1. The CDR3 covers 13 residues. Germline V gene sequence: CDR1 SGHTA, CDR2 FQGNSA. Trimming at V came to 5 bases and at J to 11 bases, leaving 8 bases not matched to a gene. CDR3 amino acids: CASSRGQGGSQHF. The CDR3 DNA follows: TGTGCCAGCAGCCGAGGACAGGGAGGTTCCCAGCATTTT. The full variable domain, rest sourced from reference TRBV7-2 and TRBJ1-5, is GAGVSQSPSNKVTEKGKDVELRCDPISGHTALYWYRQSLGQGLEFLIYFQGNSAPDKSGLPSDRFSAERTGGSVSTLTIQRTQQEDSAVYLCASSRGQGGSQHFGDGTRLSIL.

This clonotype was recorded a few times. The V call is TRBV20-1, the J call TRBJ2-1, with a possible D match to TRBD2 (6 bases). V lost 0 bases and J lost 4, with 10 bases in between. In germline, CDR1 is DFQATT, CDR2 SNEGSKA (reference sequence). The CDR3 spans 14 residues. The CDR3 DNA reads as TGCAGTGCTAGAGAGCGGGGCCTATACAATGAGCAGTTCTTC. Amino acid sequence: CSARERGLYNEQFF.

About this clonotype: The junction departs from germline at one end; a sequencing error may be responsible. The V call is TRBV20-1, the J call TRBJ2-3; D possibly corresponds to TRBD1 (5 bases). Germline CDR1 DFQATT, CDR2 SNEGSKA (reference sequence). This CDR3 is 12 amino acids long. The CDR3 DNA follows: TGCAGTGTAGGGGTATTGTCAGATACGCAGTGTTTT. This encodes CSVGVLSDTQCF.